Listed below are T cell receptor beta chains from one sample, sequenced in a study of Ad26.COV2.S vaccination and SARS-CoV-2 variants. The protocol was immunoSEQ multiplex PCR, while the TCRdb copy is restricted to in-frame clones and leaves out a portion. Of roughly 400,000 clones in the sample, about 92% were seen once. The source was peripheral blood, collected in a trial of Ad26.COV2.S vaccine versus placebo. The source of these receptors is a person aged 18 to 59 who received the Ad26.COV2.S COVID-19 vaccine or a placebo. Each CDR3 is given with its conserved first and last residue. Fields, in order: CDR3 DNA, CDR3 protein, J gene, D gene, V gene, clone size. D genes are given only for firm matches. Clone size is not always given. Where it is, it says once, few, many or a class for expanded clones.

CDR3nt: TGTGCCAGCAGTACACAAGAGACCCAGTACTTC; CDR3aa: CASSTQETQYF; j_gene: TRBJ2-5; d_gene: NA; v_gene: TRBV11-2; abundance: NA
CDR3nt: TGTGCCAGCAGGACCGGGACAGACGCCTACGAGCAGTACTTC; CDR3aa: CASRTGTDAYEQYF; j_gene: TRBJ2-7; d_gene: TRBD1; v_gene: TRBV2; abundance: NA
CDR3nt: TGTGCCAGTAACCCGACAGACTCTGCAACTAATGAAAAACTGTTTTTT; CDR3aa: CASNPTDSATNEKLFF; j_gene: TRBJ1-4; d_gene: NA; v_gene: TRBV19; abundance: NA
CDR3nt: TGTGCCAGCAGCGTATCTTCCACGCGCAGGGCGGGTGAGCAGTACTTC; CDR3aa: CASSVSSTRRAGEQYF; j_gene: TRBJ2-7; d_gene: NA; v_gene: TRBV9; abundance: NA
CDR3nt: TGTGCCAGCAGTTACCCGCCCGGGACAATCAACTACGAGCAGTACTTC; CDR3aa: CASSYPPGTINYEQYF; j_gene: TRBJ2-7; d_gene: NA; v_gene: TRBV6-6; abundance: once
CDR3nt: TGCAGCGTTGTAGTAGGCCGTGGGACTGAAGCTTTCTTT; CDR3aa: CSVVVGRGTEAFF; j_gene: TRBJ1-1; d_gene: NA; v_gene: TRBV29-1; abundance: NA
CDR3nt: TGTGCCAGCAGTTATTCAGGGCCATTTCAGTACTTC; CDR3aa: CASSYSGPFQYF; j_gene: TRBJ2-7; d_gene: NA; v_gene: TRBV6-2/TRBV6-3; abundance: NA
CDR3nt: TGTGCCAGCAGCGTAGAGATAAGCTCCTACAATGAGCAGTTCTTC; CDR3aa: CASSVEISSYNEQFF; j_gene: TRBJ2-1; d_gene: NA; v_gene: TRBV9; abundance: NA
CDR3nt: TGTGCCAGCAGCCATGGACAGGGGCGATTGGGTAACTATGGCTACACCTTC; CDR3aa: CASSHGQGRLGNYGYTF; j_gene: TRBJ1-2; d_gene: TRBD1; v_gene: TRBV7-2; abundance: NA
CDR3nt: TGTGCCAGCAGACGGATCCAAGAGACCCAGTACTTC; CDR3aa: CASRRIQETQYF; j_gene: TRBJ2-5; d_gene: NA; v_gene: TRBV7-8; abundance: NA
CDR3nt: TGTGCCAGCCAGGGACAAGGATACTATTCACCCCTCCACTTT; CDR3aa: CASQGQGYYSPLHF; j_gene: TRBJ1-6; d_gene: NA; v_gene: TRBV6-5; abundance: NA
CDR3nt: TGTGCCAGCAGGGACAGGGGGGTTTACGAGCAGTACTTC; CDR3aa: CASRDRGVYEQYF; j_gene: TRBJ2-7; d_gene: TRBD1; v_gene: TRBV5-6; abundance: NA
CDR3nt: TGTGCCAGTAGTATCTATGACCAAGAGACCCAGTACTTC; CDR3aa: CASSIYDQETQYF; j_gene: TRBJ2-5; d_gene: NA; v_gene: TRBV19; abundance: once
CDR3nt: TGTGCCAGCAGCCAAACCGTGGTTGTAGGGCAAGAGACCCAGTACTTC; CDR3aa: CASSQTVVVGQETQYF; j_gene: TRBJ2-5; d_gene: NA; v_gene: TRBV14; abundance: NA
CDR3nt: TGTGCCAGCTCACCGGGGGCGGGACCGAACACCGGGGAGCTGTTTTTT; CDR3aa: CASSPGAGPNTGELFF; j_gene: TRBJ2-2; d_gene: NA; v_gene: TRBV18; abundance: NA
CDR3nt: TGCGCCAGCAGCCCGGGAGGAGAAGAGACCCAGTACTTC; CDR3aa: CASSPGGEETQYF; j_gene: TRBJ2-5; d_gene: TRBD2; v_gene: TRBV5-1; abundance: NA
CDR3nt: TGTGCCAGCAGCTTACAACTCCCAACCGGGGAGCTGTTTTTT; CDR3aa: CASSLQLPTGELFF; j_gene: TRBJ2-2; d_gene: NA; v_gene: TRBV7-2; abundance: NA
CDR3nt: TGTGCCAGCAGTTCGACATCGTCCTACGAGCAGTACTTC; CDR3aa: CASSSTSSYEQYF; j_gene: TRBJ2-7; d_gene: NA; v_gene: TRBV27; abundance: once
CDR3nt: TGTGCCAGCAGCCCCCCTGGGGGAAACACCATATATTTT; CDR3aa: CASSPPGGNTIYF; j_gene: TRBJ1-3; d_gene: NA; v_gene: TRBV7-9; abundance: NA
CDR3nt: TGTGCCAGCACCCTCATGGGACAGGGGGCTTCTGGAAACACCATATATTTT; CDR3aa: CASTLMGQGASGNTIYF; j_gene: TRBJ1-3; d_gene: TRBD1; v_gene: TRBV7-9; abundance: once
CDR3nt: TGTGCCAGCAGCCCTCCCCTTGGGGGGCAGTACTTC; CDR3aa: CASSPPLGGQYF; j_gene: TRBJ2-7; d_gene: NA; v_gene: TRBV6-2/TRBV6-3; abundance: few
CDR3nt: TGTGCCATCAGTGAGTCTAGCGGGGTGGGACTTAACACAGATACGCAGTATTTT; CDR3aa: CAISESSGVGLNTDTQYF; j_gene: TRBJ2-3; d_gene: TRBD2; v_gene: TRBV10-3; abundance: NA
CDR3nt: TGTGCCAGCAGCCCGAAGGGACTCCCCCAAGAGACCCAGTACTTC; CDR3aa: CASSPKGLPQETQYF; j_gene: TRBJ2-5; d_gene: NA; v_gene: TRBV7-2; abundance: NA
CDR3nt: TGCGCCAGCAGCCAAGTAGGACGGAATGAGCAGTTCTTC; CDR3aa: CASSQVGRNEQFF; j_gene: TRBJ2-1; d_gene: NA; v_gene: TRBV4-1; abundance: once
CDR3nt: TGTGCCAGCAGCCCCCGTAGGTCCGGGGAGCTGTTTTTT; CDR3aa: CASSPRRSGELFF; j_gene: TRBJ2-2; d_gene: NA; v_gene: TRBV13; abundance: NA
CDR3nt: TGTGCCAGCAGCCCTCCCAGACTCAGAGGTAGAGATACGCAGTATTTT; CDR3aa: CASSPPRLRGRDTQYF; j_gene: TRBJ2-3; d_gene: NA; v_gene: TRBV14; abundance: NA
CDR3nt: TGTGCCAGCAGGGGCAGGGGAGGGAACACTGAAGCTTTCTTT; CDR3aa: CASRGRGGNTEAFF; j_gene: TRBJ1-1; d_gene: NA; v_gene: TRBV25-1; abundance: NA
CDR3nt: TGTGCCAGCAGCCAAGATCCCAGGGGGCCCTACGAGCAGTACTTC; CDR3aa: CASSQDPRGPYEQYF; j_gene: TRBJ2-7; d_gene: TRBD1; v_gene: TRBV3-1/TRBV3-2; abundance: NA
CDR3nt: TGTGCCAGCAGGTACCGGGGGCCGACAGAGACCCAGTACTTC; CDR3aa: CASRYRGPTETQYF; j_gene: TRBJ2-5; d_gene: NA; v_gene: TRBV7-9; abundance: NA
CDR3nt: TGTGCCAGCAGTGACTCGATAGGGGATAGATACAATGAGCAGTTCTTC; CDR3aa: CASSDSIGDRYNEQFF; j_gene: TRBJ2-1; d_gene: NA; v_gene: TRBV6-4; abundance: NA
CDR3nt: TGTGCCTGGAGCCCGGGGGTCGGGGGAGATGAAAAACTGTTTTTT; CDR3aa: CAWSPGVGGDEKLFF; j_gene: TRBJ1-4; d_gene: NA; v_gene: TRBV30; abundance: NA
CDR3nt: TGTGCCAGCGCCCGGACAGTGAACTATGGCTACACCTTC; CDR3aa: CASARTVNYGYTF; j_gene: TRBJ1-2; d_gene: NA; v_gene: TRBV6-5; abundance: NA
CDR3nt: TGTGCCAGCAGCCAAGATTTCCTCTTCGACGCTGGGAATGAGCAGTTCTTC; CDR3aa: CASSQDFLFDAGNEQFF; j_gene: TRBJ2-1; d_gene: NA; v_gene: TRBV14; abundance: NA
CDR3nt: TGTGCCAGCAGTTTATGGGGGGGAACCGGGACTGAAGCTTTCTTT; CDR3aa: CASSLWGGTGTEAFF; j_gene: TRBJ1-1; d_gene: NA; v_gene: TRBV27; abundance: NA
CDR3nt: TGCGCCAGCAGCTTGGACCCTACAGGGGGTAATCAGCCCCAGCATTTT; CDR3aa: CASSLDPTGGNQPQHF; j_gene: TRBJ1-5; d_gene: TRBD1; v_gene: TRBV5-1; abundance: NA
CDR3nt: TGTGCCAGCAGTGAAGTGACGGACCATAGCAATCAGCCCCAGCATTTT; CDR3aa: CASSEVTDHSNQPQHF; j_gene: TRBJ1-5; d_gene: NA; v_gene: TRBV2; abundance: once
CDR3nt: TGTGCCAGTAGTATTACAGGGGGCACAGATACGCAGTATTTT; CDR3aa: CASSITGGTDTQYF; j_gene: TRBJ2-3; d_gene: TRBD1; v_gene: TRBV19; abundance: NA
CDR3nt: TGTGCCAGCAGCTTAGGAAGCGGGGGGGCGTTCTACGAGCAGTACTTC; CDR3aa: CASSLGSGGAFYEQYF; j_gene: TRBJ2-7; d_gene: TRBD2; v_gene: TRBV7-6; abundance: NA
CDR3nt: TGTGCCAGCGCGCTTTTCGGAAATACAGACAATGAGCAGTTCTTC; CDR3aa: CASALFGNTDNEQFF; j_gene: TRBJ2-1; d_gene: NA; v_gene: TRBV9; abundance: NA
CDR3nt: TGTGCCAGCAGTTACTCGAGGACTAGCGGTTTTTTTTTCGATGAGCAGTTCTTC; CDR3aa: CASSYSRTSGFFFDEQFF; j_gene: TRBJ2-1; d_gene: TRBD2; v_gene: TRBV6-2/TRBV6-3; abundance: NA
CDR3nt: TGCGCCAGCAGCTTCGCAGGGACCCAGGAGCAGTACTTC; CDR3aa: CASSFAGTQEQYF; j_gene: TRBJ2-7; d_gene: NA; v_gene: TRBV5-1; abundance: NA
CDR3nt: TGTGCCAGCAGCTTCGGACAGGGCCCCTACGAGCAGTACTTC; CDR3aa: CASSFGQGPYEQYF; j_gene: TRBJ2-7; d_gene: TRBD1; v_gene: TRBV5-5; abundance: once
CDR3nt: TGCGCCAGCAGCTTGGCGGGCGACACTGAAGCTTTCTTT; CDR3aa: CASSLAGDTEAFF; j_gene: TRBJ1-1; d_gene: NA; v_gene: TRBV5-1; abundance: NA
CDR3nt: TGTGCCAGTAGTAGGGGGGACAGGATCGCTGGAAACACCATATATTTT; CDR3aa: CASSRGDRIAGNTIYF; j_gene: TRBJ1-3; d_gene: TRBD1; v_gene: TRBV19; abundance: NA
CDR3nt: TGCGCCAGCAGCACCTTAATGGACAATGAGCAGTTCTTC; CDR3aa: CASSTLMDNEQFF; j_gene: TRBJ2-1; d_gene: NA; v_gene: TRBV5-1; abundance: NA
CDR3nt: TGTGCCAGCAGTCCCGGAGTGGACTATGGCTACACCTTC; CDR3aa: CASSPGVDYGYTF; j_gene: TRBJ1-2; d_gene: NA; v_gene: TRBV12-3/TRBV12-4; abundance: NA
CDR3nt: TGTGCCAGCACCCGACAGGGGACGGGGAATGAGCAGTTCTTC; CDR3aa: CASTRQGTGNEQFF; j_gene: TRBJ2-1; d_gene: TRBD1; v_gene: TRBV2; abundance: NA
CDR3nt: TGTGCCAGCAGTTTGGGGCAGCGCAGTAACACTGAAGCTTTCTTT; CDR3aa: CASSLGQRSNTEAFF; j_gene: TRBJ1-1; d_gene: NA; v_gene: TRBV28; abundance: NA
CDR3nt: TGCGCCAGCAGCCCCACCGTACGCAGCTCTGGGGCCAACGTCCTGACTTTC; CDR3aa: CASSPTVRSSGANVLTF; j_gene: TRBJ2-6; d_gene: NA; v_gene: TRBV5-1; abundance: once
CDR3nt: TGTGCCAGCAGCCGTCAGGTAGGAGGCTACACCTTC; CDR3aa: CASSRQVGGYTF; j_gene: TRBJ1-2; d_gene: NA; v_gene: TRBV3-1/TRBV3-2; abundance: NA
CDR3nt: TGTGCCATCAGCCCACGACAGGGGGATAATTCACCCCTCCACTTT; CDR3aa: CAISPRQGDNSPLHF; j_gene: TRBJ1-6; d_gene: TRBD1; v_gene: TRBV10-3; abundance: NA
CDR3nt: TGTGCCAGCAAAACGGCAGGGGGAGAGGGCTACACCTTC; CDR3aa: CASKTAGGEGYTF; j_gene: TRBJ1-2; d_gene: TRBD1; v_gene: TRBV2; abundance: NA
CDR3nt: TGTGCCAGCAGTTTGGGCGGGGGCGGTGCCACTGAAGCTTTCTTT; CDR3aa: CASSLGGGGATEAFF; j_gene: TRBJ1-1; d_gene: NA; v_gene: TRBV28; abundance: NA